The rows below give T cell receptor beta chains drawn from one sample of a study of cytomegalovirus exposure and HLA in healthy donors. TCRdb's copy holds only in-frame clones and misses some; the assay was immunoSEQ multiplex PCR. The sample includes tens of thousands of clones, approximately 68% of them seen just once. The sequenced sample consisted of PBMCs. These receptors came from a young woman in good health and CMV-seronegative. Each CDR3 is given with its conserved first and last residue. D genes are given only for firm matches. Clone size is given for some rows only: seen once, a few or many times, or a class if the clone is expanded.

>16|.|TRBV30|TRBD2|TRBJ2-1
CAWVGTSGGPYNEQFF
TGTGCCTGGGTAGGGACTAGCGGGGGGCCTTACAATGAGCAGTTCTTC
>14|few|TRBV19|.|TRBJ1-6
CASSFSSYNSPLHF
TGTGCCAGCTCGTTCAGCTCCTATAATTCACCCCTCCACTTT
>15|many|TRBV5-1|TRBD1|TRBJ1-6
CASSPWTGGDSPLHF
TGCGCCAGCAGCCCATGGACAGGGGGCGATTCACCCCTCCACTTT
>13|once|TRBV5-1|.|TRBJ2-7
CASSLGGQYEQYF
TGCGCCAGCAGCTTGGGGGGCCAATACGAGCAGTACTTC
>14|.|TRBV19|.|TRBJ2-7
CASKINSGVHEQYF
TGTGCCAGCAAAATAAATTCAGGGGTGCACGAGCAGTACTTC
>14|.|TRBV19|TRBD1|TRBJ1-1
CASSIVPGQGEAFF
TGTGCCAGTAGTATAGTCCCGGGACAGGGAGAAGCTTTCTTT
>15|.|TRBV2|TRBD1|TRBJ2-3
CASSTTGNAGDTQYF
TGTGCCAGCAGCACGACAGGGAACGCGGGAGATACGCAGTATTTT
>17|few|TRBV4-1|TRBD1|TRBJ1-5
CASSQDRSGGAEQPQHF
TGCGCCAGCAGCCAAGATCGATCAGGGGGCGCGGAGCAGCCCCAGCATTTT
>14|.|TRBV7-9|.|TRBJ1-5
CASRPRADNQPQHF
TGTGCCAGCAGGCCACGAGCGGACAATCAGCCCCAGCATTTT
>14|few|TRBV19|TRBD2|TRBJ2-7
CASSLGGTTYEQYF
TGTGCCAGTAGTCTGGGGGGGACCACCTACGAGCAGTACTTC
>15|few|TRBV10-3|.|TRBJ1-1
CAISGGPEMNTEAFF
TGTGCCATCAGTGGGGGGCCCGAAATGAACACTGAAGCTTTCTTT
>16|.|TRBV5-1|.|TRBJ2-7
CASSGQLTTHSYEQYF
TGCGCCAGCAGCGGACAGCTTACGACCCATTCCTATGAGCAGTACTTC
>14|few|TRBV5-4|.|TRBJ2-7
CASSLKTGIYEQYF
TGTGCCAGCAGCTTAAAAACAGGGATCTACGAGCAGTACTTC
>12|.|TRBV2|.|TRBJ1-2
CASTPGGAGYTF
TGTGCCAGCACCCCCGGGGGTGCCGGCTACACCTTC
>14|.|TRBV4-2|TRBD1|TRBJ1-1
CASSPGTQGAEAFF
TGTGCCAGCAGCCCGGGGACGCAGGGGGCTGAAGCTTTCTTT
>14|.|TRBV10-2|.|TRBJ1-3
CASTVERTRNTIYF
TGCGCCAGCACCGTAGAACGGACTAGAAACACCATATATTTT
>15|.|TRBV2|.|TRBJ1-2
CASGRYGVGDYGYTF
TGTGCCAGTGGGCGTTACGGGGTGGGAGACTATGGCTACACCTTC
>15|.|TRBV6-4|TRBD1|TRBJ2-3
CASSDSAGGADTQYF
TGTGCCAGCAGTGACTCGGCAGGGGGCGCAGATACGCAGTATTTT
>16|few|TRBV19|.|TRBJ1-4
CASSRDRKSTNEKLFF
TGTGCCAGTAGTCGAGACAGGAAATCAACTAATGAAAAACTGTTTTTT
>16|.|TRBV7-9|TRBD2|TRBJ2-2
CASSAPGLAGPGELFF
TGTGCCAGCAGCGCGCCGGGACTAGCGGGGCCCGGGGAGCTGTTTTTT
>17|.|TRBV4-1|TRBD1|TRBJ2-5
CASSQEAGTGGMKTQYF
TGCGCCAGCAGCCAAGAAGCCGGGACAGGGGGCATGAAGACCCAGTACTTC
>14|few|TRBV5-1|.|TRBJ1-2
CASSLGVQGYGYTF
TGCGCCAGCAGCTTGGGGGTACAGGGATATGGCTACACCTTC
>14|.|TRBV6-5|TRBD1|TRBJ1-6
CASSLTGRRSPLHF
TGTGCCAGCAGCTTGACAGGGCGACGGTCACCCCTCCACTTT
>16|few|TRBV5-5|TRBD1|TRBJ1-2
CASSPTGGLGNYGYTF
TGTGCCAGCAGCCCCACAGGGGGCTTGGGTAACTATGGCTACACCTTC
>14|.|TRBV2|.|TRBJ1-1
CASSGRTENTEAFF
TGTGCCAGCAGTGGACGAACAGAGAACACTGAAGCTTTCTTT
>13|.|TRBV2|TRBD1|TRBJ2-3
CASSGQGGDTQYF
TGTGCCAGCAGTGGACAGGGGGGAGATACGCAGTATTTT
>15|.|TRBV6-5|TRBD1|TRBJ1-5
CASSSDRGANQPQHF
TGTGCCAGCAGTTCCGACAGGGGAGCGAATCAGCCCCAGCATTTT
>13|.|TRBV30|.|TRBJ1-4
CAWKPGIEEKLFF
TGTGCCTGGAAGCCGGGGATCGAGGAAAAACTGTTTTTT
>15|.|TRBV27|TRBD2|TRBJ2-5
CATRLAGGRGETQYF
TGTGCCACCCGACTAGCGGGGGGCCGGGGAGAGACCCAGTACTTC
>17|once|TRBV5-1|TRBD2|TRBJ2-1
CASSLSSGGFRFNEQFF
TGCGCCAGCAGCTTGTCCAGCGGGGGATTTCGTTTCAATGAGCAGTTCTTC
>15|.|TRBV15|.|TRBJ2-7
CATSPSRGVPYEQYF
TGTGCCACCAGCCCCAGTAGGGGCGTCCCCTACGAGCAGTACTTC
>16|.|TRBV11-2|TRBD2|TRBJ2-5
CASSSLLAGGEETQYF
TGTGCCAGCAGCTCTTTACTAGCGGGGGGTGAAGAGACCCAGTACTTC
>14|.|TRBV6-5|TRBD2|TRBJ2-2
CASGIAGGTGELFF
TGTGCCAGCGGAATAGCGGGGGGTACGGGGGAGCTGTTTTTT
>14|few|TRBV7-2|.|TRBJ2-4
CASSTAGRRGIQYF
TGTGCCAGCAGCACTGCGGGTCGCCGGGGCATTCAGTACTTC
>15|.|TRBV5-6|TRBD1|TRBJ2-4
CASSRPGQGKNIQYF
TGTGCCAGCAGCCGCCCCGGACAGGGCAAAAACATTCAGTACTTC
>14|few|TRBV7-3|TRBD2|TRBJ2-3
CASRLAAGTDTQYF
TGTGCCAGCAGGCTAGCGGCGGGCACAGATACGCAGTATTTT
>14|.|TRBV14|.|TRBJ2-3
CASSPGGAVGTQYF
TGTGCCAGCAGCCCGGGTGGGGCCGTCGGTACGCAGTATTTT
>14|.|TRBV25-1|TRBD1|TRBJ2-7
CASSSGTGAYEQYF
TGTGCCAGCAGCTCCGGGACAGGGGCCTACGAGCAGTACTTC
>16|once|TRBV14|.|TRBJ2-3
CASSQVWSGGTDTQYF
TGTGCCAGCAGCCAAGTGTGGTCGGGGGGCACAGATACGCAGTATTTT
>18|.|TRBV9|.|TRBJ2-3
CASSVAISGGFSTDTQYF
TGTGCCAGCAGCGTAGCTATAAGCGGTGGGTTTAGCACAGATACGCAGTATTTT
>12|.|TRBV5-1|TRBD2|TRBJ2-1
CASSTGGNEQFF
TGCGCCAGCAGCACGGGGGGGAATGAGCAGTTCTTC
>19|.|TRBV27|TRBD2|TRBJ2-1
CASSLVGLAGGDSYNEQFF
TGTGCCAGCAGTTTAGTGGGACTAGCGGGGGGCGATTCCTACAATGAGCAGTTCTTC
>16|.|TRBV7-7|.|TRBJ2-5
CASSLGAVGGRETQYF
TGTGCCAGCAGCTTAGGGGCAGTTGGAGGGCGAGAGACCCAGTACTTC
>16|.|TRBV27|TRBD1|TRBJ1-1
CASSSWDRAANTEAFF
TGTGCCAGCAGTTCGTGGGACAGGGCAGCGAACACTGAAGCTTTCTTT
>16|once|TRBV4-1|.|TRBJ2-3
CASSQVAGSGTDTQYF
TGCGCCAGCAGCCAAGTTGCGGGGTCCGGCACAGATACGCAGTATTTT
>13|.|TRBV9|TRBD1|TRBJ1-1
CASSGQGNTEAFF
TGTGCCAGCAGCGGACAGGGGAACACTGAAGCTTTCTTT
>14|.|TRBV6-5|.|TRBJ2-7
CASSPQGFPYEQYF
TGTGCCAGCAGTCCACAGGGTTTCCCATACGAGCAGTACTTC
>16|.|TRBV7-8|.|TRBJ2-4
CASSPRRYQAKNIQYF
TGTGCCAGCAGCCCTCGGAGATATCAAGCCAAAAACATTCAGTACTTC
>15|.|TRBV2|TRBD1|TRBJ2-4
CASMMDRGLGGIQYF
TGTGCCAGCATGATGGACAGGGGGCTTGGTGGCATTCAGTACTTC
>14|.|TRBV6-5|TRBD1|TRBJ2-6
CASRTGVGANVLTF
TGTGCCAGCAGGACAGGGGTTGGGGCCAACGTCCTGACTTTC
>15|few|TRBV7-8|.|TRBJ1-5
CASSLKTGVGQPQHF
TGTGCCAGCAGTCTTAAAACGGGGGTGGGACAGCCCCAGCATTTT
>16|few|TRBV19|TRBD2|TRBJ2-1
CASTHSLAGGRNEQFF
TGTGCCAGTACCCACTCTCTAGCGGGGGGGCGCAATGAGCAGTTCTTC
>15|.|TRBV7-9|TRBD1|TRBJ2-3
CASSSRDRGTDTQYF
TGTGCCAGCAGCTCCCGGGACAGGGGCACAGATACGCAGTATTTT
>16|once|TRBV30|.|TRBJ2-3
CAWSVGLRTSTDTQYF
TGTGCCTGGAGTGTAGGGTTGCGGACTAGCACAGATACGCAGTATTTT